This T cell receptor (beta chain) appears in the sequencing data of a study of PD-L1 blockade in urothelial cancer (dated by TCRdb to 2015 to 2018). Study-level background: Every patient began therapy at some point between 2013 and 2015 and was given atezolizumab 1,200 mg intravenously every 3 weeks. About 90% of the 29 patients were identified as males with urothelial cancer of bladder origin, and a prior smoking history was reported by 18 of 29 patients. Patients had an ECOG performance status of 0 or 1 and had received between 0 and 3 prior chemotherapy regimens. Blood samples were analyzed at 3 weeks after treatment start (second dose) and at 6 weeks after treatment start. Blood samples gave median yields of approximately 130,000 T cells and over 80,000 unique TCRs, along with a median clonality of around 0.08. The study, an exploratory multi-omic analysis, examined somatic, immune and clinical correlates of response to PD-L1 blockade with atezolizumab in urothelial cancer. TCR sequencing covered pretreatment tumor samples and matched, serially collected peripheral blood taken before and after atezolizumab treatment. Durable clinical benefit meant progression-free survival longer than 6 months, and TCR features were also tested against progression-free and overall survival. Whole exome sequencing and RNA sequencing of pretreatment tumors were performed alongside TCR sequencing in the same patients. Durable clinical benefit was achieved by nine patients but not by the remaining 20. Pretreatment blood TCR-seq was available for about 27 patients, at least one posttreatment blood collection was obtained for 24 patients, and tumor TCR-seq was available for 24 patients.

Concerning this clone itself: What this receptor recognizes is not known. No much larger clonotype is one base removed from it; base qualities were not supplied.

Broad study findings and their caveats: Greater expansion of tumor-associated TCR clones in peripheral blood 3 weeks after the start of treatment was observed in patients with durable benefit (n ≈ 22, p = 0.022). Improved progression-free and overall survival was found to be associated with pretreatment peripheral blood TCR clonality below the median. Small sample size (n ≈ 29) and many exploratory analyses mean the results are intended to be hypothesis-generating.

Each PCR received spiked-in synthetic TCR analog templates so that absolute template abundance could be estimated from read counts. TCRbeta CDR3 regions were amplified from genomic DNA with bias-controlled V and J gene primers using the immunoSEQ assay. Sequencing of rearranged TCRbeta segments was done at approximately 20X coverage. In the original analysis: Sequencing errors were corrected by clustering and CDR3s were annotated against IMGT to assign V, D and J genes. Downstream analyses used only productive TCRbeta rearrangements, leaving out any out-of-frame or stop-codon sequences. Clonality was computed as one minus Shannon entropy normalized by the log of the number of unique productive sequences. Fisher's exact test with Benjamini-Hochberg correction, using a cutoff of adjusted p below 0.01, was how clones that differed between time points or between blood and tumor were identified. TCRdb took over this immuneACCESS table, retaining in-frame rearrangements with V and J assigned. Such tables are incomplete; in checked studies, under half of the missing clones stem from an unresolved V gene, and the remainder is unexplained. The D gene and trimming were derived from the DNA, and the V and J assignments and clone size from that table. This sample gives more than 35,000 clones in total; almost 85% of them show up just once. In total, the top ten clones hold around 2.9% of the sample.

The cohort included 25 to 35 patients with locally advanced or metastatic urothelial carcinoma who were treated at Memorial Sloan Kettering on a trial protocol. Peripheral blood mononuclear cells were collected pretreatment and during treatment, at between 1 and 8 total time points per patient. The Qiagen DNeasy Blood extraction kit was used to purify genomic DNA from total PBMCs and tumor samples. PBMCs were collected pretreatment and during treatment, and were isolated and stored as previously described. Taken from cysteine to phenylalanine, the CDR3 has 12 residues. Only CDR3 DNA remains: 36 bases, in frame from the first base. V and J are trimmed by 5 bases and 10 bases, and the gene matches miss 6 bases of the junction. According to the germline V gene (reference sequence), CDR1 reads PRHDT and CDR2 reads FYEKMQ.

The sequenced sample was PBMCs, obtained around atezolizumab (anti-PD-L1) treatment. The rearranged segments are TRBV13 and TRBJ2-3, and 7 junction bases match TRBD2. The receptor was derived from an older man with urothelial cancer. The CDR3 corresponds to CASSSQRGPQYF. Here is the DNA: TGTGCCAGCAGCAGCCAGCGGGGCCCGCAGTATTTT.